The 3 T cell receptor beta chains reported below all come from one sample, sequenced in a study of T cell repertoires in cytomegalovirus infection. TCRdb re-analysed the reads in MiXCR, keeping a single row per CDR3 protein. The repertoire holds about 360,000 distinct CDR3 sequences, with 18% as singletons. Sequenced material: PBMCs. The receptors derive from a human donor in good health (CMV status not recorded). Some clones in this sample may be carry-over from other donors' samples.

This clonotype was recorded at least ten times. The rearrangement links TRBV7-2 to TRBJ2-3; D possibly matches TRBD1 or TRBD2 (6 bases each). Trimming removed 3 bases from V and 4 bases from J, with 14 bases in between. This CDR3 has 15 amino acids. The germline CDR1 and CDR2 sequences are SGHTA and FQGNSA. Written as DNA, the CDR3 is TGTGCCAGCAGCTTTACCGGGGGCAAAGCAGATACGCAGTATTTT. It encodes CASSFTGGKADTQYF. The full variable domain, completed using reference TRBV7-2 and TRBJ2-3, is GAGVSQSPSNKVTEKGKDVELRCDPISGHTALYWYRQSLGQGLEFLIYFQGNSAPDKSGLPSDRFSAERTGGSVSTLTIQRTQQEDSAVYLCASSFTGGKADTQYFGPGTRLTVL.

The genes are TRBV28 and TRBJ2-3, with TRBD2 matching 11 bases. Germline trimming cut 2 bases from V and 4 bases from J; bases unmatched to any gene: 8. Germline loops: CDR1 MDHEN, CDR2 SYDVKM. The CDR3 is made up of 17 amino acids. The CDR3 DNA is TGTGCCAGCAGTTTAACTAGCGGGAGTGTTAGTGCAGATACGCAGTATTTT. Amino acid sequence: CASSLTSGSVSADTQYF.

This clonotype occurred many times. This chain connects TRBV7-2 to TRBJ1-5; D is uncertain. The germline V gene has CDR1 SGHTA and CDR2 FQGNSA. This CDR3 region has 14 residues. Trimming pared 3 bases from V and 5 bases from J, leaving 11 bases between. The CDR3 coding sequence is TGTGCCAGCAGCTTTAGCCAGGCCTATCAGCCCCAGCATTTT. Encoded protein: CASSFSQAYQPQHF.